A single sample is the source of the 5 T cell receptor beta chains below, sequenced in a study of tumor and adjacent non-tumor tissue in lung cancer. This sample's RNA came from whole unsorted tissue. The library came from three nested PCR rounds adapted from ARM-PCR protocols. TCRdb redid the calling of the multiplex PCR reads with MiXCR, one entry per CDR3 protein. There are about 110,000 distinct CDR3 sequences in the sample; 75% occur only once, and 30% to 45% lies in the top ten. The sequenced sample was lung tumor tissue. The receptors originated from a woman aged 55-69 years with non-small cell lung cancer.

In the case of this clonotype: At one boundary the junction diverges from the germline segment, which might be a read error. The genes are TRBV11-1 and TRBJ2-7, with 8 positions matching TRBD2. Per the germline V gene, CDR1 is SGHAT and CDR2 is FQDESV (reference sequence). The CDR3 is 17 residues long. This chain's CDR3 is CPSSSRLAPTLYYEQYF. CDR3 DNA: TGTCCCAGCAGCTCCAGACTAGCGCCCACCCTTTACTACGAGCAGTACTTC.

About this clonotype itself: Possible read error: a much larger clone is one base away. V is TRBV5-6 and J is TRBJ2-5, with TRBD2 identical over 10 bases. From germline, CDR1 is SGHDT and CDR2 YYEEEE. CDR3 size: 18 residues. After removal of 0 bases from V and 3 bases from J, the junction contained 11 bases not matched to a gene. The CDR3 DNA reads TGTGCCAGCAGCTTGGCCAGGCTAGCGGGGGAAAAGAAAGAGACCCAGTACTTC. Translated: CASSLARLAGEKKETQYF.

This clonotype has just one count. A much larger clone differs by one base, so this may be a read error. Here the CDR3 reads CATEGRGEGYNEQFF. In DNA, the CDR3 is TGTGCCACCGAAGGGCGGGGGGAGGGGTACAATGAGCAGTTCTTC. V gene TRBV10-3 combines with J gene TRBJ2-1; 8 bases are a match to TRBD2. The V segment lost 10 bases and the J segment 4 bases; nucleotides outside the gene matches: 12. The CDR3 consists of 15 residues. Per germline, CDR1 ENHRY and CDR2 SYGVKD.

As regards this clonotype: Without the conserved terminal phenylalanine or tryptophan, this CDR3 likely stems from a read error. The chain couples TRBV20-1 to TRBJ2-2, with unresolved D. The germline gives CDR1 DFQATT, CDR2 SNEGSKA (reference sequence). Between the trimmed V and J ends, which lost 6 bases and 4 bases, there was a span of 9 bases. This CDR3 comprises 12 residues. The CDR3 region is CSATTTTGELFY. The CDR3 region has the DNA TGCAGTGCAACTACTACCACCGGGGAGCTGTTTTAT.

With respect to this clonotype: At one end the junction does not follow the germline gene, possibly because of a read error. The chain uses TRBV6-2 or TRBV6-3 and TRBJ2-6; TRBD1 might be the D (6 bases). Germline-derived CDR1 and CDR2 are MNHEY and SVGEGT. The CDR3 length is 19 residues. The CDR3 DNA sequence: TGTGCCAGCAGTCCTAGATCAGGGGATAGGGCGTCTGGGGCCAACGTCGTGACTTTC. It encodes CASSPRSGDRASGANVVTF.